These 27 T cell receptor beta chains originate from one sample sequenced in a study of T-cell reconstitution after alpha-beta-depleted transplantation in children. A library of TCRbeta sequences, prepared with unique molecular identifiers, was generated. A single record per CDR3 protein comes from TCRdb applying MiXCR to the PCR reads. The profile shows about 640,000 distinct CDR3 sequences, around 17% of them singletons. The material sequenced was PBMCs from the stem cell graft donor, taken from the stem cell graft. Receptors originate from a human donor who donated a stem cell graft to a child with acute myeloid leukemia.

The chain employs TRBV15 and TRBJ2-5; weak D call: TRBD1 (5 bases). This CDR3 has 15 amino acids. The V end was cut by 3 bases, the J end by 5 bases, with 16 bases between. Per the germline V gene, CDR1 is LNHNV and CDR2 is YYDKDF (reference sequence). CDR3 sequence: CATSRGPGPAETQYF. CDR3 sequence (DNA): TGTGCCACCAGCAGGGGGCCGGGCCCCGCGGAGACCCAGTACTTC.

The J gene is TRBJ1-5, the V gene TRBV4-3; no clear D. This CDR3 is built from 13 residues. V shed 1 base and J shed 6 bases, with 7 bases lying between them. Germline CDR1 and CDR2: LGHNA and YSLEER. The CDR3 nucleotides read TGCGCCAGCAGCCAAGGGCCGGCTCAGCCCCAGCATTTT. Translating gives CASSQGPAQPQHF.

CDR3 DNA: TGTGCCAGCTCGAGTCTCCAGGGGGAAACTGAAGCTTTCTTT. The encoded protein is CASSSLQGETEAFF. The V gene is TRBV18, the J gene TRBJ1-1, with 7 bases matching TRBD1. The ends lost 6 bases at V and 5 bases at J; junction bases unmatched: 9. There are 14 residues in the CDR3. The germline V gene has CDR1 KGHSH and CDR2 LQKENI.

This clonotype was recorded at least ten times. This sequence joins TRBV29-1 and TRBJ2-7, with TRBD1 matching over 11 bases. The V gene end was trimmed by 4 bases and the J gene end by 2 bases; junction bases not matched to a gene: 7. Germline V CDR1 and CDR2: SQVTM, ANQGSEA. This CDR3 contains 15 residues. The CDR3 sequence is CSVVGTGGWTYEQYF. In DNA form, the CDR3 reads TGCAGCGTTGTAGGGACAGGGGGTTGGACCTACGAGCAGTACTTC.

This clonotype was detected many times. V usage is TRBV20-1 and J usage is TRBJ2-1; TRBD2 aligns across 9 bases. The CDR3 runs 16 residues. The trim removed 4 bases at V and 4 bases at J, leaving 11 bases unmatched. Germline-derived CDR1 and CDR2 are DFQATT and SNEGSKA (reference sequence). The DNA for the CDR3 is TGCAGTGCTATACCTCTTCAGACTAGCGGATACAATGAGCAGTTCTTC. Its translation is CSAIPLQTSGYNEQFF.

This clonotype has just a few counts. The chain combines TRBV24-1 with TRBJ1-5, with a possible D match to TRBD1 (5 bases). There are 13 residues in the CDR3. Germline V lookup: CDR1 KGHDR, CDR2 SFDVKD. The V gene lost 4 bases and the J gene lost 2 bases, with 5 bases spanning the gap. CDR3: CATSDRGNQPQHF. CDR3 DNA sequence: TGTGCCACCAGTGACAGGGGCAATCAGCCCCAGCATTTT.

This clonotype has at least ten counts. V gene TRBV7-2 combines with J gene TRBJ1-2, with 7 positions matching TRBD1. Germline values: CDR1 SGHTA, CDR2 FQGNSA. The CDR3 totals 16 residues. The junction had 8 bases not matched to a gene; V was cut back by 4 bases and J by 0 bases. CDR3 sequence (DNA): TGTGCCAGCAGCTCAGGGGGTCTAAGAACTAACTATGGCTACACCTTC. Protein sequence: CASSSGGLRTNYGYTF.

The chain joins TRBV6-1 to TRBJ1-5; 8 bases are shared with TRBD1. Trimming at V came to 8 bases and at J to 4 bases, leaving 10 bases not matched to a gene. Germline-derived CDR1 and CDR2 are MNHNS and SASEGT. The CDR3 totals 15 residues. The CDR3 protein is CASRGGQAANQPQHF. The CDR3, as DNA: TGTGCCAGCCGGGGGGGACAGGCTGCTAATCAGCCCCAGCATTTT.

This clonotype was observed at least ten times. The chain has TRBV12-3 or TRBV12-4 and TRBJ1-1; D gene uncertain. Trimming removed 7 bases from V and 4 bases from J, with 16 bases in between. The CDR3 length is 14 residues. CDR3 sequence (DNA): TGTGCCAGCACCATTTTATTGAAACCCACTGAAGCTTTCTTT. Its protein is CASTILLKPTEAFF.

This clonotype has at least ten counts. The DNA of the CDR3 is TGCAGCGTTGAAACGGGGGACATTCAGTACTTC. Translation gives CSVETGDIQYF. The V and J genes are TRBV29-1 and TRBJ2-4, with D tentatively TRBD2 (6 bases). From germline, CDR1 is SQVTM and CDR2 ANQGSEA. V was trimmed by 2 bases and J by 8 bases, leaving 7 bases between them. This CDR3 is 11 amino acids long.

In this sample, this clonotype turned up a few times. CDR3 region: CSAGTSGGTDTQYF. CDR3 coding DNA: TGCAGTGCTGGTACTAGCGGGGGCACAGATACGCAGTATTTT. The chain employs TRBV20-1 and TRBJ2-3; 10 bases agree with TRBD2. Germline trimming cut 5 bases from V and 1 base from J; bases unmatched to any gene: 3. The CDR3 consists of 14 residues. Germline CDR1 reads DFQATT; CDR2 reads SNEGSKA (reference sequence).

This chain uses TRBV20-1 with TRBJ2-7, with D tentatively TRBD1 (6 bases). The germline CDR1 and CDR2 sequences are DFQATT and SNEGSKA (reference sequence). The CDR3 is 12 amino acids. CDR3 region: CRADRGTYEQYV. CDR3 bases: TGCCGTGCCGATAGGGGGACCTACGAGCAGTACGTC.

There are many counts of this clonotype. This chain links TRBV20-1 with TRBJ2-1, with 9 bases aligning to TRBD1. Germline V gene data show CDR1 as DFQATT and CDR2 as SNEGSKA (reference sequence). The CDR3 extends over 16 amino acids. V dropped 0 bases and J dropped 3; count of bases not matched to a gene: 6. Written as DNA, the CDR3 is TGCAGTGCTAGAGATCCGGGACAGGGAGACTACAATGAGCAGTTCTTC. It is translated as CSARDPGQGDYNEQFF.

This clonotype was recorded many times. The chain employs TRBV11-2 and TRBJ2-5; 7 bases are shared with TRBD2. The CDR3 contains 14 residues. Germline CDR1 reads SGHAT; CDR2 reads FQNNGV. J was trimmed by 4 bases and V by 6 bases; bases with no gene match: 8. The CDR3, as DNA: TGTGCCAGCAGGCGACCGTGGGGGGGAGAGACCCAGTACTTC. Protein: CASRRPWGGETQYF. Based on the CDR3 plus reference TRBV11-2 and TRBJ2-5, the full variable domain is EAGVAQSPRYKIIEKRQSVAFWCNPISGHATLYWYQQILGQGPKLLIQFQNNGVVDDSQLPKDRFSAERLKGVDSTLKIQPAKLEDSAVYLCASRRPWGGETQYFGPGTRLLVL.

Many counts were recorded for this clonotype. This sequence joins TRBV20-1 and TRBJ1-3, with TRBD1 identical over 8 bases. The CDR3 has 15 amino acids. The V and J ends lost 6 bases and 6 bases, in that order; junction bases with no gene match: 13. The germline CDR1 and CDR2 sequences are DFQATT and SNEGSKA (reference sequence). CDR3 nucleotides: TGCAGTGCCTCCGGGCAGCGGGACAGGATAAACACCATATATTTT. Protein product: CSASGQRDRINTIYF.

In its sample, this clonotype was seen many times. This sequence joins TRBV20-1 and TRBJ2-7, with 7 positions matching TRBD1. CDR3 size: 14 residues. V lost 2 bases to trimming and J lost 3 bases; unmatched junction nucleotides: 7. Per the germline V gene, CDR1 is DFQATT and CDR2 is SNEGSKA (reference sequence). The CDR3 coding sequence is TGCAGTGCTAGAACCTATGACAGGGACTACGAGCAGTACGTC. Protein: CSARTYDRDYEQYV.

The J gene is TRBJ1-5, the V gene TRBV20-1, with 9 positions matching TRBD1. The CDR3 length is 13 residues. V lost 5 bases to trimming and J lost 6 bases; unmatched junction nucleotides: 5. Germline CDR1 is DFQATT and CDR2 is SNEGSKA (reference sequence). CDR3 loop: CSAPQGAGQPQHF. CDR3 in DNA: TGCAGTGCTCCACAGGGGGCTGGTCAGCCCCAGCATTTT.

This clonotype was recorded at least ten times. For the CDR3, the DNA is TGTGCCAGCACTCCGGGACAGATAATAACGAAGGGTGAAGCTTTCTTT. Protein sequence: CASTPGQIITKGEAFF. The rearrangement uses TRBV6-1 and TRBJ1-1, with TRBD1 identical over 7 bases. Germline CDR1 and CDR2: MNHNS and SASEGT. V gave up 7 bases and J gave up 7 bases; unmatched junction bases: 18. The CDR3 has 16 residues.

This clonotype was seen more than once but under ten times. The chain joins TRBV20-1 to TRBJ1-6; D unclear. V was trimmed by 2 bases and J by 0 bases, leaving 11 bases between them. Germline CDR1 is DFQATT and CDR2 is SNEGSKA (reference sequence). This CDR3 spans 16 amino acids. This CDR3 is CSARSKAFSYNSPLHF. The CDR3 region has the DNA TGCAGTGCTAGATCTAAGGCGTTCTCCTATAATTCACCCCTCCACTTT.

J is TRBJ2-5 and V is TRBV7-2, with TRBD1 matching 8 bases. This CDR3 has 16 residues. V was pared by 5 bases and J by 2 bases, with 10 bases of the junction left unmatched. Germline CDR1 is SGHTA and CDR2 is FQGNSA. This CDR3 is CASSTPGRGRQETQYF. CDR3 sequence (DNA): TGTGCCAGCAGCACCCCAGGCAGGGGGCGGCAAGAGACCCAGTACTTC. The full variable domain, with the rest looked up from reference TRBV7-2 and TRBJ2-5, is GAGVSQSPSNKVTEKGKDVELRCDPISGHTALYWYRQSLGQGLEFLIYFQGNSAPDKSGLPSDRFSAERTGGSVSTLTIQRTQQEDSAVYLCASSTPGRGRQETQYFGPGTRLLVL.

This clonotype was seen once. The chain has TRBV7-6 and TRBJ2-2; D gene unclear. The CDR3 is made up of 11 amino acids. Trimming left V 5 bases short and J 7 bases short, with 5 bases between. Germline V lookup: CDR1 SGHVS, CDR2 FNYEAQ. The CDR3 protein is CASSIGGELFF. CDR3 DNA sequence: TGTGCCAGCAGCATTGGCGGGGAGCTGTTTTTT.

This clonotype was recorded a few times. The CDR3, as DNA: TGTGCCACCAGTGACCCACGCGACAGGGGCCATGGCTACACCTTC. Its translation is CATSDPRDRGHGYTF. The gene calls are TRBV24-1 and TRBJ1-2; 8 bases map to TRBD1. V dropped 4 bases and J dropped 6; count of bases not matched to a gene: 9. The CDR3 has 15 residues. Germline V gives CDR1 KGHDR, CDR2 SFDVKD.

This clonotype has a handful of counts. The chain recombines TRBV7-6 with TRBJ1-1; 7 nucleotides match TRBD1. The V and J ends lost 0 bases and 10 bases, in that order; junction bases with no gene match: 5. The CDR3 is 13 residues long. Germline loops: CDR1 SGHVS, CDR2 FNYEAQ. CDR3 in amino acids: CASSLATGEPAFF. The CDR3 DNA is TGTGCCAGCAGCTTAGCTACAGGGGAACCAGCTTTCTTT.

Here the CDR3 reads CASSLAPAGGSAGELFF. Written as DNA, the CDR3 is TGTGCCAGCAGCTTAGCGCCTGCGGGGGGGTCCGCCGGGGAGCTGTTTTTT. V is TRBV7-2 and J is TRBJ2-2; 9 bases are a match to TRBD2. Trimming cost V 0 bases and J 6 bases; bases outside gene matches: 8. The CDR3 extends over 17 amino acids. Germline CDR1 is SGHTA and CDR2 is FQGNSA. The whole variable domain, filled in from reference TRBV7-2 and TRBJ2-2, reads GAGVSQSPSNKVTEKGKDVELRCDPISGHTALYWYRQSLGQGLEFLIYFQGNSAPDKSGLPSDRFSAERTGGSVSTLTIQRTQQEDSAVYLCASSLAPAGGSAGELFFGEGSRLTVL.

The rearrangement uses TRBV4-3 and TRBJ2-7; possible D gene TRBD1, 5 bases. The germline V gene encodes CDR1 LGHNA and CDR2 YSLEER. V dropped 1 base and J dropped 4 bases, with 14 bases sitting between them. This CDR3 region has 15 residues. The CDR3: CASSQGPQGAYEQYF. The CDR3 DNA reads TGCGCCAGCAGCCAAGGTCCTCAGGGCGCGTACGAGCAGTACTTC.

This clonotype was seen a few times. The chain employs TRBV7-9 and TRBJ1-6; TRBD1 agrees at 9 bases. This CDR3 contains 16 residues. CDR1 and CDR2 from the germline V gene are SEHNR and FQNEAQ (reference sequence). Trimming at V came to 5 bases and at J to 7 bases, leaving 9 bases not matched to a gene. The CDR3 coding sequence is TGTGCCAGCAGCCCCCAACCGGGACAGGGAAATTCACCCCTCCACTTT. Protein sequence: CASSPQPGQGNSPLHF.

This clonotype appeared many times. This chain uses TRBV12-3 or TRBV12-4 with TRBJ1-3; TRBD1 aligns across 7 bases. This CDR3 spans 15 amino acids. After removal of 5 bases from V and 0 bases from J, the junction contained 4 bases not matched to a gene. The DNA of the CDR3 is TGTGCCAGCAGTCCGGGACAGCTCTCTGGAAACACCATATATTTT. This encodes CASSPGQLSGNTIYF.